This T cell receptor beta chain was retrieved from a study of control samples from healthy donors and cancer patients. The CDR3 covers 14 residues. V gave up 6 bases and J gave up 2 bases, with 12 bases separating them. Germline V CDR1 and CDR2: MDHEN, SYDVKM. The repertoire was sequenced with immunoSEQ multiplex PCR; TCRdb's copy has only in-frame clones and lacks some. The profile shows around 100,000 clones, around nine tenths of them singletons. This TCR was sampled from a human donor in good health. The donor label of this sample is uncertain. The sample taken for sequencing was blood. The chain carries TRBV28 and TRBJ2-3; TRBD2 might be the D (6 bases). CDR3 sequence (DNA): TGTGCCAGCAGGGGGAGGAGGTCCACAGATACGCAGTATTTT. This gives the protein CASRGRRSTDTQYF.